These 16 T cell receptor beta chains were all obtained from the same sample, sequenced in a study of OX40 agonist ivuxolimab in advanced cancers. Using immunoSEQ multiplex PCR, the repertoire was profiled, and TCRdb retains in-frame clones only, with some absent. There are just over 40,000 clones in the sample; roughly 88% occur only once, and over 20% lies in the top ten. The specimen comprised CD4+ or CD8+ T cells sorted from blood, sampled in a trial of the OX40 agonist ivuxolimab. The receptors here all came from an adult with an advanced solid tumor such as melanoma, head and neck, liver or kidney cancer.

This sequence joins TRBV5-1 and TRBJ2-1; 9 nucleotides align to TRBD2. The CDR3 runs 15 residues. The junction had 4 bases not matched to a gene; V was cut back by 4 bases and J by 2 bases. The germline V gene has CDR1 SGHRS and CDR2 YFSETQ. The CDR3 sequence is CASSPRLAAYNEQFF. The CDR3 coding sequence is TGCGCCAGCAGCCCCCGACTAGCGGCCTACAATGAGCAGTTCTTC.

This clone has only a few counts. The chain joins TRBV27 to TRBJ2-5, with TRBD2 matching over 14 bases. The germline gives CDR1 MNHEY, CDR2 SMNVEV (reference sequence). J gave up 3 bases and V 1 base, and 4 bases lay outside the gene matches. The CDR3 runs to 17 residues. The CDR3 DNA sequence: TGTGCCAGCAGTTTATTGGGGACTAGCGGGAGAAAAGAGACCCAGTACTTC. Protein sequence: CASSLLGTSGRKETQYF.

The chain links TRBV5-6 to TRBJ2-7; no firm D call. Trimming took 0 bases from V and 3 from J, leaving 10 bases between them. Germline V gene lookup returns CDR1 SGHDT and CDR2 YYEEEE. The CDR3 contains 14 residues. CDR3 protein: CASSLGWAVYEQYF. The CDR3 DNA reads as TGTGCCAGCAGCTTGGGTTGGGCAGTCTACGAGCAGTACTTC. The complete variable domain, with remaining parts taken from reference TRBV5-6 and TRBJ2-7, reads DAGVTQSPTHLIKTRGQQVTLRCSPKSGHDTVSWYQQALGQGPQFIFQYYEEEERQRGNFPDRFSGHQFPNYSSELNVNALLLGDSALYLCASSLGWAVYEQYFGPGTRLTVT.

This chain uses TRBV5-6 with TRBJ1-5, with D unresolved. The germline CDR1 and CDR2 sequences are SGHDT and YYEEEE. This CDR3 comprises 15 residues. Deletions cut 0 bases from V and 3 bases from J, with 10 bases between. The CDR3 reads CASSLGGLYNQPQHF. The CDR3 DNA follows: TGTGCCAGCAGCTTGGGCGGCCTCTACAATCAGCCCCAGCATTTT.

The V and J genes are TRBV27 and TRBJ2-2, with D perhaps being TRBD1 or TRBD2 (5 bases each). Looked up from germline, CDR1 is MNHEY and CDR2 is SMNVEV (reference sequence). This CDR3 has 17 amino acids. Deletions cut 2 bases from V and 3 bases from J, with 16 bases between. The CDR3 spells CASSLPTGPTYTGELFF. DNA of the CDR3: TGTGCCAGCAGTTTACCTACGGGACCGACCTACACCGGGGAGCTGTTTTTT.

The chain combines TRBV2 with TRBJ2-2; no reliable D call. Germline lookup yields CDR1 SNHLY and CDR2 FYNNEI. This CDR3 spans 14 amino acids. With 2 bases removed from V and 2 bases from J, the gap between germline ends came to 6 bases. CDR3 DNA sequence: TGTGCCAGCAGTGAAACGCATAACACCGGGGAGCTGTTTTTT. Protein product: CASSETHNTGELFF.

V is TRBV30 and J is TRBJ1-3, with a possible D match to TRBD1 (5 bases). Germline loops: CDR1 GTSNPN, CDR2 SVGIG (reference sequence). V was shortened by 3 bases and J by 4 bases, with 10 bases between the two germline ends. This CDR3 has 13 residues. The CDR3 nucleotides read TGTGCCTGGAGGGAGACAGCCGGAAACACCATATATTTT. Amino acids: CAWRETAGNTIYF.

The chain carries TRBV25-1 and TRBJ2-3, with a possible D match to TRBD1 (5 bases). V was trimmed by 1 base and J by 2 bases, leaving 10 bases between them. The germline V gene has CDR1 MGHDK and CDR2 SYGVNS. This CDR3 comprises 15 residues. In DNA, the CDR3 is TGTGCCAGCAGTGAATTGAGGACACACACAGATACGCAGTATTTT. It yields the protein CASSELRTHTDTQYF.

This chain links TRBV6-6 with TRBJ2-3; 7 positions match TRBD2. CDR1 is MNHNY, CDR2 SVGAGI, per germline (reference sequence). The CDR3 length is 15 residues. V gave up 2 bases and J gave up 4 bases; unmatched junction bases: 6. This CDR3 reads CASSYREASPDTQYF. The CDR3 DNA reads TGTGCCAGCAGTTACCGGGAGGCTTCCCCAGATACGCAGTATTTT.

The gene calls are TRBV4-1 and TRBJ2-1; D is possibly TRBD2 (5 bases). The CDR3 has 15 amino acids. CDR1 and CDR2 from the germline V gene are MGHRA and YSYEKL. Between the trimmed V and J ends, which lost 0 bases and 6 bases, there was a span of 12 bases. The CDR3 DNA sequence: TGCGCCAGCAGCCAAGATCGATTGACTATCAATGAGCAGTTCTTC. Translating it yields CASSQDRLTINEQFF.

A few counts support this clone. This chain joins TRBV7-9 and TRBJ1-1; no clear D gene. The CDR3 contains 14 residues. V was trimmed by 1 base and J by 7 bases, leaving 13 bases between them. The germline CDR1 and CDR2 sequences are SEHNR and FQNEAQ (reference sequence). The CDR3 DNA sequence: TGTGCCAGCAGCTTAGGGGTCGGCGGAGATGAAGCTTTCTTT. Translated: CASSLGVGGDEAFF.

This chain uses TRBV29-1 with TRBJ2-7, with TRBD2 identical over 8 bases. This CDR3 comprises 14 residues. Germline lookup yields CDR1 SQVTM and CDR2 ANQGSEA. V shed 2 bases and J 6 bases; nucleotides not matched to a gene: 9. The CDR3 DNA reads TGCAGCGTTGAATATAGCGGGACACTTGGCGAGCAGTACTTC. Amino acid sequence: CSVEYSGTLGEQYF.

V usage is TRBV27 and J usage is TRBJ2-6, with a weak D call TRBD1 (6 bases). Germline V gene lookup returns CDR1 MNHEY and CDR2 SMNVEV (reference sequence). This CDR3 is 18 amino acids long. V was cut by 7 bases and J by 4 bases, with 23 bases left in between. CDR3 sequence reads: CASTLVGGGARGANVLTF. Written as DNA, the CDR3 is TGTGCCAGCACCCTAGTAGGGGGTGGGGCGCGGGGGGCCAACGTCCTGACTTTC.

The chain combines TRBV2 with TRBJ2-3, with 8 bases matching TRBD1. The CDR3 spans 13 residues. The germline V gene encodes CDR1 SNHLY and CDR2 FYNNEI. The junction had 5 bases not matched to a gene; V was cut back by 5 bases and J by 7 bases. CDR3 DNA sequence: TGTGCCAGCAGTAAGGACAGGGTCCATACGCAGTATTTT. Translation: CASSKDRVHTQYF.

CDR3 amino acids: CASSGLAGAEDNEQFF. CDR3 DNA sequence: TGTGCCAGCAGTGGACTAGCGGGAGCCGAAGACAATGAGCAGTTCTTC. The J gene is TRBJ2-1, the V gene TRBV6-1, with 12 bases aligning to TRBD2. The CDR3 totals 16 residues. V was clipped by 4 bases and J by 5 bases; unmatched bases: 6. CDR1 is MNHNS and CDR2 is SASEGT in the germline V gene.

The CDR3 DNA reads TGTGCCGCTAGGGGCTGGGGGGGGGCCGGGGAGCTGTTTTTT. Amino acids: CAARGWGGAGELFF. The chain carries TRBV27 and TRBJ2-2; 7 bases are shared with TRBD2. The CDR3 spans 14 residues. Germline V gene sequence: CDR1 MNHEY, CDR2 SMNVEV (reference sequence). Trimming at V came to 11 bases and at J to 6 bases, leaving 12 bases not matched to a gene.